The clone carrying this T cell receptor beta chain has just a few counts. Its antigen is undetermined. CDR3 and TCR beta VDJ profiling relied on genomic DNA as the template. TCRdb fed the reads into MiXCR, producing one record per CDR3 protein. The table lists around 150,000 distinct CDR3 sequences, around 48% of them singletons, with about 30% in the top ten. Patients chosen for sequencing had shown CD8+CD57+ cell expansion by flow cytometry. The enrolled patients all had severe acquired aplastic anemia. The sample comes from a study of CD8+CD57+ T cells in acquired aplastic anemia. Study-wide points: Both patients and controls carried the same twenty-nine CD8+ CDR3 sequences. A significant difference in CD8+ Simpson's diversity between patients and controls was not found.

Per the germline V gene, CDR1 is DFQATT and CDR2 is SNEGSKA (reference sequence). The CDR3 totals 16 residues. The V end lost 0 bases, the J end lost 1 base, and 15 bases lay between the germline ends. The chain combines TRBV20-1 with TRBJ1-1, with D possibly matching TRBD1 (5 bases). The receptor was derived from a human donor with aplastic anemia. Sequences were obtained from sorted CD4+, CD8+, or CD8+CD57+ T cells (not recorded which) from PBMCs. The CDR3: CSARDPTAGKNTEAFF. CDR3 bases: TGCAGTGCTAGAGATCCGACAGCCGGAAAGAACACTGAAGCTTTCTTT.